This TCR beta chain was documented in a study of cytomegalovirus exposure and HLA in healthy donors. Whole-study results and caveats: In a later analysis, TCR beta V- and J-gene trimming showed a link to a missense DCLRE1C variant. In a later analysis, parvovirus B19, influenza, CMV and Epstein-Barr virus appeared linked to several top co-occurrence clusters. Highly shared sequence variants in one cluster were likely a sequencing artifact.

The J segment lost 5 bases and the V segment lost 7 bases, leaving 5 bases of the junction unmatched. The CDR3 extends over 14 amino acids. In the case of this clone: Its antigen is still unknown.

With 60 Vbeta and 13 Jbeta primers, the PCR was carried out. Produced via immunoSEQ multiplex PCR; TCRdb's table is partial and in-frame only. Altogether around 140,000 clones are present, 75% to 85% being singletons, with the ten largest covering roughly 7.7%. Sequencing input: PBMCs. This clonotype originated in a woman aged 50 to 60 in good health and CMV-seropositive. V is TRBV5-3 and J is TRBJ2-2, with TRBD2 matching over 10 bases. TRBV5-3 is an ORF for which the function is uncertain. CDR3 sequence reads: CARSERGGTGELFF. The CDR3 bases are TGTGCCAGATCCGAGCGGGGGGGAACCGGGGAGCTGTTTTTT.